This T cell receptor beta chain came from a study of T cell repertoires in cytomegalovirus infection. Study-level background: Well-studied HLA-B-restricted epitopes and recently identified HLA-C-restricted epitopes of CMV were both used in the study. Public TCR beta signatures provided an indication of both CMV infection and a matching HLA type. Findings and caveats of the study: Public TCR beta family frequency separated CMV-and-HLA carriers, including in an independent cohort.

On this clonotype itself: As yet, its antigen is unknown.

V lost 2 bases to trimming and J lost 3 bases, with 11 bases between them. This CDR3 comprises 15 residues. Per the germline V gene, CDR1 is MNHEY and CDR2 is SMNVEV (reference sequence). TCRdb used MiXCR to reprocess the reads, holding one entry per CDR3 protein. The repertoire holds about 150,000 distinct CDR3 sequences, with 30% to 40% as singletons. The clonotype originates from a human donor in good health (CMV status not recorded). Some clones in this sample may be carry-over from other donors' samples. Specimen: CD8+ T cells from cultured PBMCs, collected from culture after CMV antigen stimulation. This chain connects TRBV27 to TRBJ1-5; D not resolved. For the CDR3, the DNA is TGTGCCAGCAGTTTAAGTTCTAATGCCAATCAGCCCCAGCATTTT. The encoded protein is CASSLSSNANQPQHF.